The entry that follows covers one T cell receptor beta chain sequence. In the original analysis: Nucleated cell number was recorded as an estimate derived from reference gene primer amplification. The method was immunoSEQ multiplex PCR; TCRdb's version includes in-frame clones alone and lacks a portion of them. V and J calls and clone size are those listed in that table; D and trimming were worked out from the DNA. This sample carries over 120,000 clones, around 86% of them seen once, and the ten largest clones take 30% to 45%. The sample originates from a study of blood T cell repertoires in COVID-19. Study summary: Whether acute or convalescent, the COVID-19 samples came from the United States, Italy and Spain. Sample material is recorded as cDNA or gDNA derived from T cells, B-cell-depleted T cells, or PBMCs.

The receptor was derived from a middle-aged man who had recovered from COVID-19. The sequenced material came from peripheral blood.

The CDR3 region has the DNA TGTGCCAGCAGGAAAGAGGGGGACACTGAAGCTTTCTTT. It is translated as CASRKEGDTEAFF. V is TRBV6-5 and J is TRBJ1-1; TRBD1 might be the D (6 bases). This CDR3 contains 13 residues. Germline CDR1 MNHEY, CDR2 SVGAGI. Trimming took off 6 bases at V and 3 bases at J, with 11 bases between the two ends.